This T cell receptor (beta chain) was found in a study of T cell responses to AZD1222 COVID-19 vaccine. General study findings and limits: Without day 14 samples, only post-peak T cell repertoires were studied. The study found Spike-specific TCR breadth and depth rose after two AZD1222 doses.

Produced via immunoSEQ multiplex PCR; TCRdb's table is partial and in-frame only. The sample has roughly 97,000 clones, roughly 84% seen once. CDR1 is GTSNPN and CDR2 is SVGIG in the germline V gene (reference sequence). The V gene lost 2 bases and the J gene lost 4 bases, with 11 bases spanning the gap. The CDR3 consists of 13 residues. About this clone itself: Its antigen is currently unknown. This specimen includes other DNA sequences encoding the same CDR3.

The starting material was peripheral blood, obtained on day 0 of AZD1222 vaccination. The receptor comes from an adult in good health. The chain is built from TRBV30 and TRBJ1-2; tentative D call: TRBD1 (5 bases). The CDR3 reads CAWSSGTGYGYTF. DNA for the CDR3: TGTGCCTGGAGTTCTGGAACAGGCTATGGCTACACCTTC.